This entry is about one TCR beta chain. The J segment lost 7 bases and the V segment lost 4 bases, leaving 7 bases of the junction unmatched. In germline, CDR1 is SGHVS, CDR2 FQNEAQ. This CDR3 has 15 residues. The assay was immunoSEQ multiplex PCR, and TCRdb's table has in-frame clones only and misses some. The table has about 58,000 clones, approximately 90% seen once. The data originate from a study of blood T cell repertoires in COVID-19. What was sequenced was peripheral blood. This receptor was obtained from a man aged 55-75 years with acute or convalescent COVID-19. The V and J genes are TRBV7-8 and TRBJ1-4; 9 bases agree with TRBD1. The CDR3 is CASSSTGQGLEKLFF. CDR3 coding DNA: TGTGCCAGCAGCTCGACGGGACAGGGACTTGAAAAACTGTTTTTT.